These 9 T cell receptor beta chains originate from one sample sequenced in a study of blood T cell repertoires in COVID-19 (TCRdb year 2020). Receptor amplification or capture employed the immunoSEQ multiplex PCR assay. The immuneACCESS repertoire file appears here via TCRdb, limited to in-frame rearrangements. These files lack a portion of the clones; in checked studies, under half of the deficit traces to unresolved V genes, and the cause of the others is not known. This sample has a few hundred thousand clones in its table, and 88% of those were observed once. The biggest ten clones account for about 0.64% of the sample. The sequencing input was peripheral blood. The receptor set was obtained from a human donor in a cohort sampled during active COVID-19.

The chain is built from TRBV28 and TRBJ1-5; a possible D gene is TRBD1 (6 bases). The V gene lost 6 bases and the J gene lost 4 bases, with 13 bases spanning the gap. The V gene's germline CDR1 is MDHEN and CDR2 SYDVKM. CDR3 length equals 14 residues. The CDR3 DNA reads TGTGCCAGCAGAAGGACAGATTCAAATCAGCCCCAGCATTTT. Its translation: CASRRTDSNQPQHF. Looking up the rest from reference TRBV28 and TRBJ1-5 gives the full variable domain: DVKVTQSSRYLVKRTGEKVFLECVQDMDHENMFWYRQDPGLGLRLIYFSYDVKMKEKGDIPEGYSVSREKKERFSLILESASTNQTSMYLCASRRTDSNQPQHFGDGTRLSIL.

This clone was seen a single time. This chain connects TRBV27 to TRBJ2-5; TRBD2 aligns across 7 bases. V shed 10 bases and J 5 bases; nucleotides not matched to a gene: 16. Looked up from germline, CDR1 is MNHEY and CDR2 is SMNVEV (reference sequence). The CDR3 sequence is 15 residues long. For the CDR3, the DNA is TGTGCCACCTCATCGTACGGGGGGTTGCGGGAGACCCAGTACTTC. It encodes CATSSYGGLRETQYF.

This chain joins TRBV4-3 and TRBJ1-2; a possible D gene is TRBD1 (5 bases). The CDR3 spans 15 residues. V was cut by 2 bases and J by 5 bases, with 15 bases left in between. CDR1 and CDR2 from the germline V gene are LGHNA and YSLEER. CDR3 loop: CASSQRGGAGYGYTF. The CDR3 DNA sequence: TGCGCCAGCAGCCAAAGGGGCGGGGCAGGTTATGGCTACACCTTC.

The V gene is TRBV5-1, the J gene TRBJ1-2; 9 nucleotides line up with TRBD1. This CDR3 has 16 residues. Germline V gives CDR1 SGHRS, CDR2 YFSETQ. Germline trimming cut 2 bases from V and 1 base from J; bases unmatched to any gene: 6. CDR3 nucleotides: TGCGCCAGCAGCTTCTCCACAGGGGGCTATAACTATGGCTACACCTTC. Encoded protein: CASSFSTGGYNYGYTF.

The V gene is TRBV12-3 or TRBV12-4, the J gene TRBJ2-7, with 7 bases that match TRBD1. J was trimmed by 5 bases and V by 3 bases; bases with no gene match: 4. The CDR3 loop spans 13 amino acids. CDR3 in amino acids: CASSLLGGDEQYF. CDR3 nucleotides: TGTGCCAGCAGTTTGTTAGGGGGCGACGAGCAGTACTTC.

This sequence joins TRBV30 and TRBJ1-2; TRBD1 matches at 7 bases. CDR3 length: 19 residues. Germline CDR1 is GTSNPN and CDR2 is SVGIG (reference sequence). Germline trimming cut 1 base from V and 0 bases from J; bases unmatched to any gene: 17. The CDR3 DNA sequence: TGTGCCTGGAGTGGTCCCCAAGGGACAGCAACCGGGCCTAACTATGGCTACACCTTC. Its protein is CAWSGPQGTATGPNYGYTF.

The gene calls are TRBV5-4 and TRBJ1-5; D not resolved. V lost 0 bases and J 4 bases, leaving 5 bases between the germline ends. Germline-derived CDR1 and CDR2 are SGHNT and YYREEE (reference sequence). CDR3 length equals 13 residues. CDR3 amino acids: CASSLDRNQPQHF. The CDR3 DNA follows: TGTGCCAGCAGCTTGGACAGAAATCAGCCCCAGCATTTT.

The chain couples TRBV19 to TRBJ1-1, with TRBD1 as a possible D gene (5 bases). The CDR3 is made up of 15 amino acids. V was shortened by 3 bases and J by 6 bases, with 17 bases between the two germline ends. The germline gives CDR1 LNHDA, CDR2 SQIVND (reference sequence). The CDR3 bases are TGTGCCAGTAGTATCGGGGGGGTTACGAATGCTGAAGCTTTCTTT. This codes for CASSIGGVTNAEAFF. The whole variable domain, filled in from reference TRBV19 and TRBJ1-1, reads DGGITQSPKYLFRKEGQNVTLSCEQNLNHDAMYWYRQDPGQGLRLIYYSQIVNDFQKGDIAEGYSVSREKKESFPLTVTSAQKNPTAFYLCASSIGGVTNAEAFFGQGTRLTVV.

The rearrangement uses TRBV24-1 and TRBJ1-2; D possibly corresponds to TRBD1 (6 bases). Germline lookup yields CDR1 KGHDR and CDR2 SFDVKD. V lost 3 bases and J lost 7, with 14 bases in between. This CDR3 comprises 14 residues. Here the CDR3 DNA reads TGTGCCACCAGTGATCCAACAGGGCTCTCTGGCTACACCTTC. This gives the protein CATSDPTGLSGYTF.